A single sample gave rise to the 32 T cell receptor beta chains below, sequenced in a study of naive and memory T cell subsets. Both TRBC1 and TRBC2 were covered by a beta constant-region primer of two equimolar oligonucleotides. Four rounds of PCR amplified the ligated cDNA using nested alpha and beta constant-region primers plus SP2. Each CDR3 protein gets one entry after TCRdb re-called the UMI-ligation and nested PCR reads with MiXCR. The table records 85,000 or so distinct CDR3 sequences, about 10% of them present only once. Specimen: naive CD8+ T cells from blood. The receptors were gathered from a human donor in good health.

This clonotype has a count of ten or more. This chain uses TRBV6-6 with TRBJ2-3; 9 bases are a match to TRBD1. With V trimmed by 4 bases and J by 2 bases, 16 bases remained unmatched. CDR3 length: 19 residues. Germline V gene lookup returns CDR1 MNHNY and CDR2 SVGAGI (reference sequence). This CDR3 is CASSSTFIGQGPNTDTQYF. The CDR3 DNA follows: TGTGCCAGCAGTTCCACATTTATCGGACAGGGGCCTAACACAGATACGCAGTATTTT.

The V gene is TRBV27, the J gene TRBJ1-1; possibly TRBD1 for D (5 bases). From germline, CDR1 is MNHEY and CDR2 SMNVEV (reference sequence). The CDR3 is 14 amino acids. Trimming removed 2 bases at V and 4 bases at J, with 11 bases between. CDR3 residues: CASSLEGRSTEAFF. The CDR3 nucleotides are TGTGCCAGCAGTTTAGAGGGACGGAGCACTGAAGCTTTCTTT.

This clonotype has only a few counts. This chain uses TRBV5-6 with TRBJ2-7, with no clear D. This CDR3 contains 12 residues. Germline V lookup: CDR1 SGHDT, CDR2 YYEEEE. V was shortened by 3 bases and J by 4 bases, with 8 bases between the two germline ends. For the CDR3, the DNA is TGTGCCAGCAGCTCTACCCCTTACGAGCAGTACTTC. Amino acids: CASSSTPYEQYF.

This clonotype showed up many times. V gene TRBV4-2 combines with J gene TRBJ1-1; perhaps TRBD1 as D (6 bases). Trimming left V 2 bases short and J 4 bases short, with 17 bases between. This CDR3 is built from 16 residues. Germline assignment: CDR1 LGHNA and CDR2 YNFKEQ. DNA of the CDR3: TGTGCCAGCAGCCAAACAGGGATCCCCTTGAGCACTGAAGCTTTCTTT. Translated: CASSQTGIPLSTEAFF.

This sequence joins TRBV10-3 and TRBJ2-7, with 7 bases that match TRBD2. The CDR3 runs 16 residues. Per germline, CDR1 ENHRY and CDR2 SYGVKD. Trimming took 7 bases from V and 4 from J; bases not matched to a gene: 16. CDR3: CAIMGPLREGQYEQYF. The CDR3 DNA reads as TGTGCCATCATGGGCCCCTTGAGGGAGGGCCAATACGAGCAGTACTTC.

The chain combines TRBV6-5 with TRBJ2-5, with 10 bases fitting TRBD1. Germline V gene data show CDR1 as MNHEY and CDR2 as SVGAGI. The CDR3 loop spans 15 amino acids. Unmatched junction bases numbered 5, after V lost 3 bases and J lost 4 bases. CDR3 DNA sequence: TGTGCCAGCAGTTATTACGACAGGGGGCGAGAGACCCAGTACTTC. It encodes CASSYYDRGRETQYF.

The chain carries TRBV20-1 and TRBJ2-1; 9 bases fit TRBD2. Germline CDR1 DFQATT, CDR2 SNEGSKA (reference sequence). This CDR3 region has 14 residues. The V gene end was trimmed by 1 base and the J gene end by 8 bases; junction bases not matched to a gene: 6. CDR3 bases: TGCAGTGCTAGAGTTAGCGGGAGTCTGGATGAGCAGTTCTTC. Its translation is CSARVSGSLDEQFF.

The CDR3 region is CASREWGTGPNTEAFF. CDR3 nucleotide sequence: TGTGCCAGCAGGGAATGGGGGACAGGGCCGAACACTGAAGCTTTCTTT. The chain couples TRBV6-6 to TRBJ1-1; 9 nucleotides agree with TRBD1. The ends lost 6 bases at V and 1 base at J; junction bases unmatched: 9. CDR1 is MNHNY, CDR2 SVGAGI, per germline (reference sequence). The CDR3 runs to 16 residues.

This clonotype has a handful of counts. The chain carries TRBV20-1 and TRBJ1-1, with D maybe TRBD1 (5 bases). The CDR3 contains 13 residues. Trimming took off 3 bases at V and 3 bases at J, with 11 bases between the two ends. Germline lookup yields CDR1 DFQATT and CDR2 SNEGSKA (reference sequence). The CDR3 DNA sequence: TGCAGTGCTAGTAAGGGGCTGGACACTGAAGCTTTCTTT. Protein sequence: CSASKGLDTEAFF.

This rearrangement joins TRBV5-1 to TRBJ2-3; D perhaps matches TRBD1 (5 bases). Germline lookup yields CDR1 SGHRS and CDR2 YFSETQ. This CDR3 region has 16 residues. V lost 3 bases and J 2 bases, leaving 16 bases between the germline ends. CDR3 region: CASSWAQQDPTDTQYF. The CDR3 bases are TGCGCCAGCAGCTGGGCGCAACAGGACCCCACAGATACGCAGTATTTT.

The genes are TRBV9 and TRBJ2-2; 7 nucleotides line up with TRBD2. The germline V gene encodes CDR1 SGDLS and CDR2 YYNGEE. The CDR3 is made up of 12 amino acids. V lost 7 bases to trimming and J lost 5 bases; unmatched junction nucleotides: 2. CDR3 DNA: TGTGCCAGCGCGGGGGAGACCGGGGAGCTGTTTTTT. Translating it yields CASAGETGELFF.

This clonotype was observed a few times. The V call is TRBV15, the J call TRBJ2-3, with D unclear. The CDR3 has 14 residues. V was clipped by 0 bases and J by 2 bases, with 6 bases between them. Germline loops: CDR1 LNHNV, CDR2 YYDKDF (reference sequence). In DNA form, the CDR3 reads TGTGCCACCAGCAGAGATGGGGTCACAGATACGCAGTATTTT. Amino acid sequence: CATSRDGVTDTQYF.

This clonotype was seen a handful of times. The CDR3 loop is CASILGTGVWEQYF. In nucleotides, the CDR3 is TGTGCCAGCATTCTTGGGACAGGGGTATGGGAGCAGTACTTC. The chain is built from TRBV2 and TRBJ2-7; 10 nucleotides line up with TRBD1. The CDR3 sequence is 14 residues long. Germline CDR1 and CDR2: SNHLY and FYNNEI. V lost 7 bases and J lost 7; bases outside the gene matches: 10.

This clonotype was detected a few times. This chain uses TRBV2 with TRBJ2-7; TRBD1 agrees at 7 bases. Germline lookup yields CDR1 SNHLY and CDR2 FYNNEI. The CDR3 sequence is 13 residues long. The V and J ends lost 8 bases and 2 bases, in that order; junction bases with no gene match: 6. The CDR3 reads CASASGQPYEQYF. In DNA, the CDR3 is TGTGCCAGCGCCTCGGGACAGCCCTACGAGCAGTACTTC.

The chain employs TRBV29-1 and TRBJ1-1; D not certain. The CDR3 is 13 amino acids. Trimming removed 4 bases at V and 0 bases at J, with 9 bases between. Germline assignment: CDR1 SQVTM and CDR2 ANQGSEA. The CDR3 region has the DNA TGCAGCGTTGGGGCCATACTGAACACTGAAGCTTTCTTT. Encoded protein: CSVGAILNTEAFF.

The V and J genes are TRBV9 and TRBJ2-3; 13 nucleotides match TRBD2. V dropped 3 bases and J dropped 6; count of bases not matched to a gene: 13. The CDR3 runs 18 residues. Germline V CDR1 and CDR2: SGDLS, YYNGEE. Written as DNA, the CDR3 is TGTGCCAGCAGCGGGAGACTAGCGGGAGGCCCCCCCGGCGATACGCAGTATTTT. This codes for CASSGRLAGGPPGDTQYF.

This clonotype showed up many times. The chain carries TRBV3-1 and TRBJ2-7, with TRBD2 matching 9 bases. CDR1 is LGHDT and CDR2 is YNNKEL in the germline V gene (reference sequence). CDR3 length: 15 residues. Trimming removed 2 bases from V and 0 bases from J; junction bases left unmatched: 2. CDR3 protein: CASSQRLADSYEQYF. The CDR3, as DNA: TGTGCCAGCAGCCAACGACTAGCGGACTCCTACGAGCAGTACTTC.

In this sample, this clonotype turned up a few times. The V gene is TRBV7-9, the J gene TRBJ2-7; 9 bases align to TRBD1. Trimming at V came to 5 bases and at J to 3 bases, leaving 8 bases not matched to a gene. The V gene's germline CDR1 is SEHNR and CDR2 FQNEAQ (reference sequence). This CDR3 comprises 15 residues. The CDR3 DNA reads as TGTGCCAGCAGCCAATCCCGGGACAGGGTCTACGAGCAGTACTTC. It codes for CASSQSRDRVYEQYF.

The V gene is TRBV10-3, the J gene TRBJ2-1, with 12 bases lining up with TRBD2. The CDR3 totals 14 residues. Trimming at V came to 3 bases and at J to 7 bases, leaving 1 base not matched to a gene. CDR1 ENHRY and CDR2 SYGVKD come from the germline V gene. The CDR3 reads CAISDGTSGNEQFF. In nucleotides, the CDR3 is TGTGCCATCAGTGACGGGACTAGCGGGAATGAGCAGTTCTTC.

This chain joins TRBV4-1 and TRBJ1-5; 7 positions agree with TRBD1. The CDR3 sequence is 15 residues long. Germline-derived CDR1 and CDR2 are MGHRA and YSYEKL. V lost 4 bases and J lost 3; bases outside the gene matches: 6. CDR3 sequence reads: CASSPGQENNQPQHF. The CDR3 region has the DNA TGCGCCAGCAGCCCTGGACAGGAGAACAATCAGCCCCAGCATTTT.

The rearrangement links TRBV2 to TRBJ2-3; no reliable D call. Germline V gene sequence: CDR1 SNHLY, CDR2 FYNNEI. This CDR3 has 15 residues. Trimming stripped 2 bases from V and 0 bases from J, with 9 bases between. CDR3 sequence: CASSETGPSTDTQYF. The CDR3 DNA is TGTGCCAGCAGTGAAACTGGTCCTAGCACAGATACGCAGTATTTT.

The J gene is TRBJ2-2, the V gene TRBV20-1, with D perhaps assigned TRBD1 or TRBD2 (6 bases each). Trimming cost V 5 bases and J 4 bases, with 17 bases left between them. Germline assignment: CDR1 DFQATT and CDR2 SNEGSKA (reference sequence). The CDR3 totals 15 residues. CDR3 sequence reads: CSAHTGTPSTGELFF. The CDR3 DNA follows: TGCAGTGCTCATACAGGGACTCCATCCACCGGGGAGCTGTTTTTT.

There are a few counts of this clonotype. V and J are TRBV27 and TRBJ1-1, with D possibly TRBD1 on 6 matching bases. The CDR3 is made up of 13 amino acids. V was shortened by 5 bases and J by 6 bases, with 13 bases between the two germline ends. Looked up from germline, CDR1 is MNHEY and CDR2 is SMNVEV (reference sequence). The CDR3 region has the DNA TGTGCCAGCAGTATAGGGGGGTCGGCTGAAGCTTTCTTT. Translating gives CASSIGGSAEAFF.

CDR3 sequence (DNA): TGTGCCAGCAGTTTAGCGACGGACGGAACCTACGAGCAGTACTTC. Its translation: CASSLATDGTYEQYF. The rearrangement joins TRBV27 to TRBJ2-7, with D unresolved. From germline, CDR1 is MNHEY and CDR2 SMNVEV (reference sequence). CDR3 length: 15 amino acids. Trimming took 2 bases from V and 2 from J, leaving 13 bases between them.

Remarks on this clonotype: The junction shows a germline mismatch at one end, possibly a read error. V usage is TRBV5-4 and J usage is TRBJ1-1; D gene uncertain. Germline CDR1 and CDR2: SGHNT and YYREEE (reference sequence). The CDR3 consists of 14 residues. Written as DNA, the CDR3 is TGTGCTAGCAGCATACAGATCGGGGATCGGCAAGCTTTCTTT. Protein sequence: CASSIQIGDRQAFF.

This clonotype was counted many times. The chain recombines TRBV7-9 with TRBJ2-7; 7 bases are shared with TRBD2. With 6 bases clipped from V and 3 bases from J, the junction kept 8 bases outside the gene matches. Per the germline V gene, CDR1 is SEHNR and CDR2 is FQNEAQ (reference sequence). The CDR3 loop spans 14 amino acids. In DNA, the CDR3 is TGTGCCAGCAGTGGGAGGGAGAAAGACTACGAGCAGTACTTC. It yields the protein CASSGREKDYEQYF.

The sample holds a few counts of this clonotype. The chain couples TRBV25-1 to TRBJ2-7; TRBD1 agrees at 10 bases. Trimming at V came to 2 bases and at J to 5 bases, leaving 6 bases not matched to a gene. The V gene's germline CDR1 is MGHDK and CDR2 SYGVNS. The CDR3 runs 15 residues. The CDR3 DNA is TGTGCCAGCAGTGAAAGGGACAGGGGTCTGGACGAGCAGTACTTC. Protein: CASSERDRGLDEQYF.

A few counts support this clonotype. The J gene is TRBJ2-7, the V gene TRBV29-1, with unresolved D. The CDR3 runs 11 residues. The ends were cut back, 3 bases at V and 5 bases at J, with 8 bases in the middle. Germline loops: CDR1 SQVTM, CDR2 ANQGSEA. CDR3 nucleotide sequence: TGCAGCGTTGAGATGGGTGACGAGCAGTACTTC. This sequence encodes CSVEMGDEQYF.

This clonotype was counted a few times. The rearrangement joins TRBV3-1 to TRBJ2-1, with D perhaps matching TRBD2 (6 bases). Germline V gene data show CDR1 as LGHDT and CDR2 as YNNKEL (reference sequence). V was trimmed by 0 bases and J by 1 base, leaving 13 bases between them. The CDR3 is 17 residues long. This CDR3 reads CASSQDSGLTSYNEQFF. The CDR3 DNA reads TGTGCCAGCAGCCAAGATTCGGGACTTACTTCCTACAATGAGCAGTTCTTC.

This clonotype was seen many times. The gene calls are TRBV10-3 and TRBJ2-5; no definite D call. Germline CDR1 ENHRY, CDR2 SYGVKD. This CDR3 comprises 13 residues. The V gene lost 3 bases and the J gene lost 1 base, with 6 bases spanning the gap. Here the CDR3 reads CAISDRLQETQYF. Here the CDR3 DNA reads TGTGCCATCAGTGACAGGCTCCAAGAGACCCAGTACTTC.

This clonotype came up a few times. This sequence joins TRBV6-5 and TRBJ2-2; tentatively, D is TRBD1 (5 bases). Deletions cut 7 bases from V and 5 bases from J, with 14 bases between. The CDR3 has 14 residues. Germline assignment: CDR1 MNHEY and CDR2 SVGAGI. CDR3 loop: CASMTQGGTGELFF. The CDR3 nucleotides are TGTGCCAGCATGACCCAGGGCGGTACCGGGGAGCTGTTTTTT.

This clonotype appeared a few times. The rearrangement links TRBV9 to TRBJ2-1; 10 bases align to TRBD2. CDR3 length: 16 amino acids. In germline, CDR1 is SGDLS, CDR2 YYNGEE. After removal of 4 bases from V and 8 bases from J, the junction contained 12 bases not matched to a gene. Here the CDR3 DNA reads TGTGCCAGCAGCCCCCGGGCTAGCGGGAGTACGGATGAGCAGTTCTTC. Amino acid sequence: CASSPRASGSTDEQFF.